This TCR beta chain stems from a study of blood T cell repertoires in COVID-19. For the study at large: Samples of COVID-19 (acute and convalescent) were obtained from the United States, Italy and Spain. PBMCs, B-cell-depleted T cells, or T cells were the source of the cDNA or gDNA that made up the material.

This CDR3 region has 15 residues. Sequencing was performed with immunoSEQ multiplex PCR; in TCRdb, only in-frame clones are kept and a portion is missing. This table has 300,000 to 450,000 clones, roughly 77% appearing once. The chain employs TRBV21-1 and TRBJ2-7; the listed D gene, TRBD2, was not tested against the DNA. TRBV21-1 corresponds to a pseudogene. The TCR sequence derives from a human donor with acute or convalescent COVID-19. The donor label of this sample is uncertain. Sequenced material: peripheral blood. The CDR3 sequence is CASSKWSKSSYEQYF. CDR3 sequence (DNA): TGTGCCAGCAGCAAATGGTCTAAGAGCTCCTACGAGCAGTACTTC.